The 10 T cell receptor beta chains in this list originate from one sample, sequenced in a study of T-cell reconstitution after alpha-beta-depleted transplantation in children. Preparation of the TCRbeta library was carried out with unique molecular identifiers. TCRdb re-called the PCR reads through MiXCR, storing one row per CDR3 protein. The sample includes roughly 20,000 distinct CDR3 sequences, approximately 11% of them seen just once. Source: PBMCs from the stem cell graft donor, taken from the stem cell graft. The receptors derive from a human donor who donated a stem cell graft to a child with chronic granulomatous disease.

The chain carries TRBV29-1 and TRBJ2-7; D not certain. The CDR3 spans 11 residues. The V gene lost 3 bases and the J gene lost 0 bases, with 3 bases spanning the gap. Germline CDR1 is SQVTM and CDR2 is ANQGSEA. The CDR3 sequence: CSVDTSYEQYF. The CDR3 coding sequence is TGCAGCGTTGACACCTCCTACGAGCAGTACTTC.

This clonotype was counted at least ten times. This chain uses TRBV3-1 with TRBJ1-4; 7 bases match TRBD1. Germline loops: CDR1 LGHDT, CDR2 YNNKEL (reference sequence). This CDR3 has 18 amino acids. V lost 0 bases, J lost 7 bases, and 14 bases stayed unmatched. The CDR3 sequence is CASSQDDLGTASFEKLFF. CDR3 in DNA: TGTGCCAGCAGCCAAGACGACCTGGGGACAGCAAGCTTTGAAAAACTGTTTTTT.

This clonotype was detected only a few times. The rearrangement joins TRBV29-1 to TRBJ2-1, with 9 nucleotides matching TRBD2. Germline CDR1 and CDR2: SQVTM and ANQGSEA. V was pared by 5 bases and J by 4 bases, with 3 bases of the junction left unmatched. The CDR3 runs to 13 residues. CDR3 nucleotide sequence: TGCAGCGTTTCGCGGGAGGGGTACAATGAGCAGTTCTTC. Residues: CSVSREGYNEQFF.

Details on this clonotype: One end of the junction fails to match germline, which may point to a read error. The chain employs TRBV3-1 and TRBJ1-6, with 9 nucleotides matching TRBD1. This CDR3 comprises 18 residues. Germline loops: CDR1 LGHDT, CDR2 YNNKEL (reference sequence). CDR3 nucleotides: TGTACCAGCAGGCACCCGGGACAGGGAATTCTCAATAATTCACCCCTCCACTTT. It is translated as CTSRHPGQGILNNSPLHF. Full variable domain (missing parts from reference TRBV3-1 and TRBJ1-6): DTAVSQTPKYLVTQMGNDKSIKCEQNLGHDTMYWYKQDSKKFLKIMFSYNNKELIINETVPNRFSPKSPDKAHLNLHINSLELGDSAVYFCTSRHPGQGILNNSPLHFGNGTRLTVT.

The table lists this clonotype with many counts. The chain uses TRBV29-1 and TRBJ1-1; D call uncertain. V dropped 3 bases and J dropped 4 bases, with 12 bases sitting between them. From germline, CDR1 is SQVTM and CDR2 ANQGSEA. The CDR3 covers 13 residues. The CDR3 coding sequence is TGCAGCGTTGAGTTAATGGGTGGCACTGAAGCTTTCTTT. Translated: CSVELMGGTEAFF.

The sample holds many counts of this clonotype. J is TRBJ2-3 and V is TRBV15; D gene unclear. Germline V gene lookup returns CDR1 LNHNV and CDR2 YYDKDF (reference sequence). Trimming took off 5 bases at V and 6 bases at J, with 21 bases between the two ends. The CDR3 runs to 16 residues. The chain's CDR3 is CATSAIGRLSSDTQYF. The DNA of the CDR3 is TGTGCCACCAGCGCGATTGGGCGGCTCTCTTCGGATACGCAGTATTTT.

The V and J genes are TRBV3-1 and TRBJ2-3; D possibly matches TRBD1 or TRBD2 (6 bases each). Germline CDR1 and CDR2: LGHDT and YNNKEL (reference sequence). The CDR3 totals 15 residues. The V end was cut by 1 base, the J end by 2 bases, with 10 bases between. The CDR3 sequence: CASSQAGASTDTQYF. The CDR3 DNA is TGTGCCAGCAGCCAAGCGGGGGCTTCCACAGATACGCAGTATTTT.

This clonotype was picked up many times. The genes are TRBV29-1 and TRBJ2-7; D unclear. V was shortened by 4 bases and J by 6 bases, with 13 bases between the two germline ends. The CDR3 loop spans 12 amino acids. Germline values: CDR1 SQVTM, CDR2 ANQGSEA. CDR3 in DNA: TGCAGCGTTGCTTTCCCATCCGGCGAGCAGTACTTC. It encodes CSVAFPSGEQYF.

This clonotype has at least ten counts. The chain employs TRBV4-2 and TRBJ2-1; D is tentatively TRBD1 or TRBD2 (5 bases each). V shed 3 bases and J shed 1 base, with 13 bases lying between them. The germline V gene has CDR1 LGHNA and CDR2 YNFKEQ. This CDR3 region has 16 residues. The CDR3 coding sequence is TGTGCCAGCAGCCAGAGGGGATTAGCATCCTACAATGAGCAGTTCTTC. Translated, it gives CASSQRGLASYNEQFF.

V gene TRBV7-4 combines with J gene TRBJ2-2; D is ambiguous. The CDR3 extends over 13 amino acids. V was shortened by 2 bases and J by 9 bases, with 10 bases between the two germline ends. Germline CDR1 reads SGHVT; CDR2 reads SQSDAQ. The CDR3 DNA sequence: TGTGCCAGCAGCTTAAGTATCACACGGGAGCTGTTTTTT. Protein product: CASSLSITRELFF.